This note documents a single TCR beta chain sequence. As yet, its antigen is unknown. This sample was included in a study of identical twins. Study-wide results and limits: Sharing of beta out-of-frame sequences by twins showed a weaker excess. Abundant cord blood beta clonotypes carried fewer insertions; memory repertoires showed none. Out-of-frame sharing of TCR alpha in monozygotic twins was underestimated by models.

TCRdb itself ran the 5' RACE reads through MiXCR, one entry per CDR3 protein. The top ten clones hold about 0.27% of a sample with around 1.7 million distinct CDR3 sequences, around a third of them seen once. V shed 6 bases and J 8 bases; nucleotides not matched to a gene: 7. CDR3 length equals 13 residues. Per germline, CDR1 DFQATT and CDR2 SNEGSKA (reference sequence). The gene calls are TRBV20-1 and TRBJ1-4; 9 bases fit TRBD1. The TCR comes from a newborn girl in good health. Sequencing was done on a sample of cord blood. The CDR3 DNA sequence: TGCAGTGCGACACACAGGGGGCGGGAAAAACTGTTTTTT. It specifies CSATHRGREKLFF.